The next 12 T cell receptor beta chains were all read from a single sample in a study of post-analysis software for immune sequencing data. General observations from the study: About 5 TRBV segments (TRBV5-6, TRBV5-1 and TRBV20-1 among them) occurred more frequently in patients than in controls.

Researchers reported that TCR beta cDNA libraries carried unique molecular identifiers. Via MiXCR, TCRdb re-called the PCR reads, giving one row per CDR3 protein. Among hundreds of thousands of distinct CDR3 sequences listed, 59% were seen once. For these TCRs, the target antigens are not known. Sequencing input: blood. These receptor sequences come from a girl aged 2-15 years with multiple sclerosis.

Turning to this clonotype: One end of the junction does not line up with germline, which may come from a read error. The chain has TRBV27 and TRBJ2-5; TRBD2 agrees at 15 bases. Germline loops: CDR1 MNHEY, CDR2 SMNVEV (reference sequence). The CDR3 has 16 amino acids. The CDR3 loop reads CASSPRTSGGAETQYF. CDR3 nucleotides: TGTGCCAGCAGTCCCAGGACTAGCGGGGGGGCAGAGACGCAGTACTTC.

This clonotype was found a few times. The chain employs TRBV5-1 and TRBJ2-7; 8 bases match TRBD2. The CDR3 is made up of 13 amino acids. After removal of 4 bases from V and 3 bases from J, the junction contained 3 bases not matched to a gene. The germline gives CDR1 SGHRS, CDR2 YFSETQ. This chain's CDR3 is CASSPREGYEQYF. The DNA for the CDR3 is TGCGCCAGCAGCCCCCGGGAGGGCTACGAGCAGTACTTC.

For the CDR3, the DNA is TGCGCCAGCAGCCAGCCGGGACAGGGCTTGTGGGAGCAGTACTTC. Translated, it gives CASSQPGQGLWEQYF. The gene calls are TRBV4-1 and TRBJ2-4; 9 bases line up with TRBD1. Germline V gene sequence: CDR1 MGHRA, CDR2 YSYEKL. The length of the CDR3 is 15 residues. Trimming took 3 bases from V and 13 from J; bases not matched to a gene: 13.

The chain links TRBV7-2 to TRBJ2-4; D is possibly TRBD2 (6 bases). The J call may be wrong; the DNA end is better matched by TRBJ2-7. Germline CDR1 is SGHTA and CDR2 is FQGNSA. The CDR3 loop spans 13 amino acids. CDR3 region: CASSRDFTYEQYF. The DNA for the CDR3 is TGTGCCAGCAGCCGGGACTTTACCTACGAGCAGTACTTC.

This clonotype was picked up one time. This sequence joins TRBV27 and TRBJ2-1; 7 bases are shared with TRBD2. The germline V gene has CDR1 MNHEY and CDR2 SMNVEV (reference sequence). The V gene end was trimmed by 8 bases and the J gene end by 0 bases; junction bases not matched to a gene: 10. CDR3 length: 16 residues. The CDR3 is CASGDLGGSSYNEQFF. Written as DNA, the CDR3 is TGTGCCAGCGGGGACTTGGGCGGGAGCTCCTACAATGAGCAGTTCTTC.

The chain recombines TRBV29-1 with TRBJ2-3; 9 nucleotides agree with TRBD2. With V trimmed by 1 base and J by 4 bases, 9 bases remained unmatched. This CDR3 spans 16 amino acids. Germline CDR1 is SQVTM and CDR2 is ANQGSEA. Written as DNA, the CDR3 is TGCAGCGTTGAAGGTGGGCCTAGCGGGACCCCAGATACGCAGTATTTT. This gives the protein CSVEGGPSGTPDTQYF.

The chain joins TRBV4-3 to TRBJ1-2, with D uncertain. CDR3 length equals 15 residues. Germline CDR1 reads LGHNA; CDR2 reads YSLEER. Between the trimmed V and J ends, which lost 1 base and 4 bases, there was a span of 13 bases. The CDR3 DNA follows: TGCGCCAGCAGCCAAGTCCCAGGCCCGTCCTATGGCTACACCTTC. Its translation: CASSQVPGPSYGYTF.

This clonotype was seen a few times. The chain combines TRBV6-2 or TRBV6-3 with TRBJ2-1; no reliable D call. The CDR3 is 16 amino acids. The germline V gene has CDR1 MNHEY and CDR2 SVGEGT. Trimming shortened V by 0 bases and J by 0 bases, and 9 bases separated the two germline ends. The CDR3 is CASSYSPGTSYNEQFF. The CDR3 nucleotides read TGTGCCAGCAGTTACTCGCCAGGTACCTCCTACAATGAGCAGTTCTTC.

DNA of the CDR3: TGCAGTGCTAGACAGGGGGTTGACTATGGCTACACCTTC. This codes for CSARQGVDYGYTF. V gene TRBV20-1 combines with J gene TRBJ1-2; 7 positions match TRBD1. This CDR3 is 13 amino acids long. The ends lost 2 bases at V and 3 bases at J; junction bases unmatched: 3. Germline V gene data show CDR1 as DFQATT and CDR2 as SNEGSKA (reference sequence).

The chain joins TRBV29-1 to TRBJ2-1; D uncertain. Trimming took off 4 bases at V and 1 base at J, with 8 bases between the two ends. CDR3 length: 13 residues. Per germline, CDR1 SQVTM and CDR2 ANQGSEA. This CDR3 reads CSVVAVSYNEQFF. CDR3 nucleotide sequence: TGCAGCGTTGTCGCGGTTTCCTACAATGAGCAGTTCTTC.

This chain joins TRBV4-1 and TRBJ2-7; tentative D call: TRBD1 (5 bases). V lost 0 bases and J 5 bases, leaving 17 bases between the germline ends. CDR1 and CDR2 from the germline V gene are MGHRA and YSYEKL. The length of the CDR3 is 16 residues. The CDR3 spells CASSQEVGAVRHEQYF. CDR3 DNA sequence: TGCGCCAGCAGCCAAGAGGTAGGGGCAGTGAGGCACGAGCAGTACTTC.

V usage is TRBV20-1 and J usage is TRBJ2-5; no clear D gene. TRBJ2-7 matches the DNA end more closely, so the J call is doubtful. Germline loops: CDR1 DFQATT, CDR2 SNEGSKA (reference sequence). The CDR3 is 13 residues long. CDR3 in amino acids: CSARASPDHEQYF. For the CDR3, the DNA is TGCAGTGCTAGAGCGTCCCCCGACCACGAGCAGTACTTC.